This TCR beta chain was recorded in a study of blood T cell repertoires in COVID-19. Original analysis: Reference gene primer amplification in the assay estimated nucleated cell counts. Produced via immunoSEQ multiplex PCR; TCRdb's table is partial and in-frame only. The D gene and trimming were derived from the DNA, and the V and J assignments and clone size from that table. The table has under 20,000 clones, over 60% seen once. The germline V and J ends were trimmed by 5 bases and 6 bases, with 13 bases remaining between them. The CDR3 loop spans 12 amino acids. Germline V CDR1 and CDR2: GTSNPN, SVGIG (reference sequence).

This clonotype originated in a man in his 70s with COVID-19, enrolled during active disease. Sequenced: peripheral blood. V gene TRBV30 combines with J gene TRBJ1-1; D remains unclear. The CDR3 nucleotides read TGTGCCTGGGGTGAGCTCTTCGCTGAAGCTTTCTTT. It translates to CAWGELFAEAFF.